This is a list of T cell receptor beta chains from one sample in a study of cytomegalovirus exposure and HLA in healthy donors. Method: immunoSEQ multiplex PCR; TCRdb's copy keeps in-frame clones and lacks some. The data contain approximately 130,000 clones, roughly 9% of them seen just once; the ten biggest clones take up around 7%. The sequencing sample was made of PBMCs. The receptors were sampled from a woman aged 40 to 49 in good health and CMV-seropositive. Both conserved end residues are part of each CDR3. Each record gives: V gene, J gene, D gene, clone size, CDR3 DNA, CDR3 protein. A D gene is named only where the DNA matches it firmly. Size is omitted from some rows. Given values are once, few, many or a class for expanded clones.

TRBV5-6,TRBJ2-7,TRBD1,-,TGTGCCAGCAGCCGGGGACAGGGAGTTGGATACGAGCAGTACTTC,CASSRGQGVGYEQYF
TRBV6-5,TRBJ1-4,-,few,TGTGCCAGCAGTTACTCCGGTTTTGAAAAACTGTTTTTT,CASSYSGFEKLFF
TRBV11-2,TRBJ1-4,-,-,TGTGCCAGCAGCTCGGGTCGTAATGAAAAACTGTTTTTT,CASSSGRNEKLFF
TRBV6-6,TRBJ1-5,-,-,TGTGCCACCGGACAACAGGGTTTAAGCAATCAGCCCCAGCATTTT,CATGQQGLSNQPQHF
TRBV29-1,TRBJ1-1,-,few,TGCAGCGGGGTGGGGACTGAGGCTTTCTTT,CSGVGTEAFF
TRBV5-1,TRBJ1-1,-,few,TGCGCCAGCAGCCCATTACAGGGAATGAACACTGAAGCTTTCTTT,CASSPLQGMNTEAFF
TRBV29-1,TRBJ1-2,-,few,TGCAGCGTCACAGGGCCGGTTACCTATGGCTACACCTTC,CSVTGPVTYGYTF
TRBV6-1,TRBJ1-6,-,-,TGTGCCAGCAGCGAAGTGTCAGGGGCCCTCCACTTT,CASSEVSGALHF
TRBV6-1,TRBJ1-5,-,few,TGTGCCAGCAGGGAAAGTCTAGGCAATCAGCCCCAGCATTTT,CASRESLGNQPQHF
TRBV5-8,TRBJ2-5,TRBD2,many,TGTGCCAGCAGCTTGCAACTAGCGGGTGGAGAGACCCAGTACTTC,CASSLQLAGGETQYF
TRBV7-9,TRBJ2-1,-,few,TGTGCCAGCAGCTTAGCGTTTATCCCCAATGAGCAGTTCTTC,CASSLAFIPNEQFF
TRBV5-4,TRBJ2-2,TRBD1,-,TGTGCCAGCAGCTTGGCGACAGGGGCCGGGGAGCTGTTTTTT,CASSLATGAGELFF
TRBV7-8,TRBJ1-5,TRBD1,-,TGTGCCAGCAGCCTCTCAGGGGGAAGCAATCAGCCCCAGCATTTT,CASSLSGGSNQPQHF
TRBV6-1,TRBJ1-2,-,-,TGTGCCAGCAGTGAAGTCCAGGGTGGTGGGTATGGCTACACCTTC,CASSEVQGGGYGYTF
TRBV7-8,TRBJ2-6,TRBD1,-,TGTGCCAGCAGCCCCACCCGGGACAGGGACCGCTCTGGGGCCAACGTCCTGACTTTC,CASSPTRDRDRSGANVLTF
TRBV7-6,TRBJ2-3,-,-,TGTGCCAGCAGTCCTACGGCTAGCGCGGGCACAGATACGCAGTATTTT,CASSPTASAGTDTQYF
TRBV6-1,TRBJ2-5,-,-,TGTGCCAGCAGCCGGGAAATACAAGAGACCCAGTACTTC,CASSREIQETQYF
TRBV9,TRBJ1-2,-,few,TGTGCCAGCAGCGCCTTCGAGAGACAGGACTATGGCTACACCTTC,CASSAFERQDYGYTF
TRBV29-1,TRBJ2-1,-,-,TGCAGCGTTCACCGGTGGAGTAGCTCCTACAATGAGCAGTTCTTC,CSVHRWSSSYNEQFF
TRBV28,TRBJ1-5,-,-,TGTGCCAGCCTCCCTACTACAGGGACGCGCAATCAGCCCCAGCATTTT,CASLPTTGTRNQPQHF
TRBV5-4,TRBJ2-7,-,-,TGTGCCAGCAGCTTGGGAGACGAGCAGTACTTC,CASSLGDEQYF
TRBV18,TRBJ2-7,-,few,TGTGCCAGCTCACCGGCATCCCCTGGGCTCGAGCAGTACTTC,CASSPASPGLEQYF
TRBV7-8,TRBJ1-4,TRBD1,few,TGTGCCAGCAGCTTAGATCGGACAGGGATTACAACTAATGAAAAACTGTTTTTT,CASSLDRTGITTNEKLFF
TRBV5-5,TRBJ1-2,-,few,TGTGCCAGCAGATTGGCCGGGTTCGGCTACACCTTC,CASRLAGFGYTF
TRBV5-1,TRBJ2-2,TRBD2,-,TGCGCCAGCAGCTTGCCACTAGCGGTGGACGGGGAGCTGTTTTTT,CASSLPLAVDGELFF
TRBV29-1,TRBJ2-1,TRBD1,few,TGCAGCGTGACTGGGACAGTCTACAATGAGCAGTTCTTC,CSVTGTVYNEQFF
TRBV6-5,TRBJ2-7,TRBD1,few,TGTGCCAGCAGCCTAACAGGGGAAGCCTACGAGCAGTACTTC,CASSLTGEAYEQYF
TRBV7-2,TRBJ1-1,-,few,TGTGCCAGCAGCTCAAGACAGACCATGAACACTGAAGCTTTCTTT,CASSSRQTMNTEAFF
TRBV7-8,TRBJ1-5,-,many,TGTGCCAGCAGCCCGATTCGGGGACAGCCCCAGCATTTT,CASSPIRGQPQHF
TRBV4-2,TRBJ2-7,-,-,TGTGCCAGCAGCCAAGGGTTGAGCTACGAGCAGTACTTC,CASSQGLSYEQYF
TRBV5-5,TRBJ2-7,-,-,TGTGCCAGCAGGTATACAAGCTCCTACGAGCAGTACTTC,CASRYTSSYEQYF
TRBV5-4,TRBJ1-2,TRBD1,-,TGTGCCAGCAGCTTGGCCGGGACAGCCACCTATGGCTACACCTTC,CASSLAGTATYGYTF
TRBV27,TRBJ1-6,-,few,TGTGCCAGCAGTTTTTTCTTTTCTTCACCCCTCCACTTT,CASSFFFSSPLHF
TRBV27,TRBJ2-5,-,-,TGTGCCAGCAGTTTTAATGCGGGGGAGACCCAGTACTTC,CASSFNAGETQYF
TRBV4-1,TRBJ1-5,-,few,TGCGCCAGCAGCCAAGCGACCGGGGGCAATCAGCCCCAGCATTTT,CASSQATGGNQPQHF
TRBV4-3,TRBJ1-4,TRBD1,-,TGCGCCAGCAGCCTAGGACAGGGGGTTAACATGGCAACTAATGAAAAACTGTTTTTT,CASSLGQGVNMATNEKLFF
TRBV6-6,TRBJ2-3,TRBD2,-,TGTGCCAGCAGCCCGCGGGGGGGCGAAGATACGCAGTATTTT,CASSPRGGEDTQYF
TRBV2,TRBJ2-1,-,-,TGTGCCAGCAGGAAGACAGTGAGCTCCTACAATGAGCAGTTCTTC,CASRKTVSSYNEQFF
TRBV19,TRBJ1-1,TRBD1,-,TGTGCCAGTTCTCAGACAGGGGGCTCGACTGAAGCTTTCTTT,CASSQTGGSTEAFF
TRBV19,TRBJ2-2,-,-,TGTGCCAGTAGTATATCCTCGAACACCGGGGAGCTGTTTTTT,CASSISSNTGELFF
TRBV2,TRBJ1-2,-,-,TGTGCCAGCAGTGAAGCGAGGGAAGGCTACACCTTC,CASSEAREGYTF
TRBV7-9,TRBJ2-3,-,-,TGTGCCAGCAGCTTCCAGACAGATACGCAGTATTTT,CASSFQTDTQYF
TRBV2,TRBJ1-3,TRBD1,few,TGTGCCAGCAGTCAACAGGGGATCACTGGAAACACCATATATTTT,CASSQQGITGNTIYF
TRBV5-4,TRBJ2-3,TRBD2,-,TGTGCCAGCAGCTTATTACTAGCGGGGGTGCGGGGAGATACGCAGTATTTT,CASSLLLAGVRGDTQYF
TRBV18,TRBJ1-4,TRBD1,-,TGTGCCAGCTCACCTCCGGGACAGGGTCAGGAAAAACTGTTTTTT,CASSPPGQGQEKLFF
TRBV6-6,TRBJ2-1,-,-,TGTGCCAGCAGCCAACTCCGCCCCTACAATGAGCAGTTCTTC,CASSQLRPYNEQFF
TRBV2,TRBJ2-3,-,few,TGTGCCAGCAGTGAATTCCAGGGTGGCACAGATACGCAGTATTTT,CASSEFQGGTDTQYF
TRBV19,TRBJ2-1,TRBD2,-,TGTGCCAGTAGTCCCCGAGCGGGGGTTAACAATGAGCAGTTCTTC,CASSPRAGVNNEQFF
TRBV6-5,TRBJ2-6,-,-,TGTGCCAGCAGTCGGGACTTTGGGGCCAACGTCCTGACTTTC,CASSRDFGANVLTF
TRBV19,TRBJ2-2,-,-,TGTGCCAGTCGGAGTAGGACCGGGGAGCTGTTTTTT,CASRSRTGELFF
TRBV5-6,TRBJ2-6,-,few,TGTGCCAGCAGCTTCGGGTTCTCTGGGGCCAACGTCCTGACTTTC,CASSFGFSGANVLTF
TRBV27,TRBJ2-2,TRBD1,-,TGTGCCAGCAGTTTGGCCGGGACAGGGCTAAACACCGGGGAGCTGTTTTTT,CASSLAGTGLNTGELFF
TRBV5-1,TRBJ1-4,TRBD1,few,TGCGCCAGCAGTGTCGACAGGGCAACTAATGAAAAACTGTTTTTT,CASSVDRATNEKLFF
TRBV29-1,TRBJ2-4,-,-,TGCAGCGTGGCTAGGGGGGAGGGGAACATTCAGTACTTC,CSVARGEGNIQYF
TRBV21-1,TRBJ2-3,-,-,TGTGCCATATTCCGTATTTGCACAGATACGCAGTATTTT,CAIFRICTDTQYF
TRBV6-4,TRBJ1-2,TRBD1,-,TGTGCCAGCACCCCGGGACAGGGATTCTTTGGCTACACCTTC,CASTPGQGFFGYTF
TRBV27,TRBJ1-2,TRBD1,few,TGTGCCAGCCGACAGGGCATTAACTATGGCTACACCTTC,CASRQGINYGYTF